These 14 T cell receptor beta chains were all obtained from the same sample, sequenced in a study of shared clonotypes between healthy human individuals. Sequenced by immunoSEQ multiplex PCR; TCRdb stores in-frame clones only, minus some. The data show 2 million to 2.5 million clones, approximately 93% seen once. The sequencing sample was made of naive CD4+ T cells from PBMCs. The sample's subset: CD45RA+ positively selected. The receptors here all came from a man aged 18 to 30 in good health. Some clones in this sample may be carry-over from other donors' samples.

The J gene is TRBJ2-3, the V gene TRBV28; D is perhaps TRBD1 or TRBD2 (5 bases each). V lost 0 bases, J lost 1 base, and 11 bases lay in between. The CDR3 loop spans 16 amino acids. CDR1 and CDR2 from the germline V gene are MDHEN and SYDVKM. This CDR3 is CASSLWMRGRTDTQYF. In DNA, the CDR3 is TGTGCCAGCAGTTTATGGATGAGGGGCCGCACAGATACGCAGTATTTT.

V is TRBV18 and J is TRBJ2-7; 7 nucleotides match TRBD1. CDR1 is KGHSH and CDR2 is LQKENI in the germline V gene. This CDR3 contains 14 residues. V shed 5 bases and J 3 bases; nucleotides not matched to a gene: 7. The CDR3 reads CASSGASGGYEQYF. As DNA, the CDR3 is TGTGCCAGCTCAGGAGCGTCAGGGGGCTACGAGCAGTACTTC.

The gene calls are TRBV28 and TRBJ1-2; perhaps TRBD1 as D (5 bases). There are 15 residues in the CDR3. Germline loops: CDR1 MDHEN, CDR2 SYDVKM. V dropped 2 bases and J dropped 5 bases, with 15 bases sitting between them. This CDR3 reads CASSLSLGRRYGYTF. CDR3 nucleotides: TGTGCCAGCAGTTTAAGTTTGGGGCGCAGATATGGCTACACCTTC.

The genes are TRBV29-1 and TRBJ2-7, with D possibly TRBD2 on 6 matching bases. Deletions cut 2 bases from V and 3 bases from J, with 11 bases between. Germline CDR1 is SQVTM and CDR2 is ANQGSEA. The CDR3 contains 13 residues. In DNA, the CDR3 is TGCAGCGTTGAAAAGGGTAGCGGCTACGAGCAGTACTTC. Translated: CSVEKGSGYEQYF.

This chain links TRBV11-3 with TRBJ2-2, with 7 nucleotides matching TRBD1. Germline V gene data show CDR1 as SGHNT and CDR2 as YENEEA. With 7 bases clipped from V and 4 bases from J, the junction kept 0 bases outside the gene matches. The length of the CDR3 is 12 residues. In DNA form, the CDR3 reads TGTGCCAGCACAGGGGGCACCGGGGAGCTGTTTTTT. Translation: CASTGGTGELFF. The full variable domain, in which reference TRBV11-3 and TRBJ2-2 provide the parts outside the CDR3, is EAGVVQSPRYKIIEKKQPVAFWCNPISGHNTLYWYLQNLGQGPELLIRYENEEAVDDSQLPKDRFSAERLKGVDSTLKIQPAELGDSAVYLCASTGGTGELFFGEGSRLTVL.

The chain couples TRBV7-8 to TRBJ2-5; D gene unclear. The J call may not be correct, given that the DNA end is closer to TRBJ2-7. The CDR3 sequence is 14 residues long. In germline, CDR1 is SGHVS, CDR2 FQNEAQ. The CDR3 nucleotides read TGTGCCAGCAGCCCTCTCGGGCTTGGGTACGAGCAGTACTTC. Translation: CASSPLGLGYEQYF.

The CDR3 DNA follows: TGTGCCAGCAGGGGGGGGCCGTTGGGCTCCTACGAGCAGTACTTC. It is translated as CASRGGPLGSYEQYF. The V call is TRBV28, the J call TRBJ2-7, with a tentative D call TRBD2 (7 bases). CDR1 and CDR2 from the germline V gene are MDHEN and SYDVKM. This CDR3 contains 15 residues. The V end lost 6 bases, the J end lost 0 bases, and 15 bases lay between the germline ends.

The chain has TRBV28 and TRBJ2-3, with TRBD2 identical over 8 bases. Germline lookup yields CDR1 MDHEN and CDR2 SYDVKM. Trimming removed 6 bases from V and 4 bases from J; junction bases left unmatched: 24. The CDR3 spans 20 residues. The CDR3 DNA is TGTGCCAGCAGACCTTCCCGTCTAGCGGGCGCCCGAACCCCCCCAGATACGCAGTATTTT. Protein: CASRPSRLAGARTPPDTQYF.

This chain uses TRBV27 with TRBJ2-2; D gene uncertain. The CDR3 has 11 amino acids. Trimming removed 6 bases at V and 5 bases at J, with 4 bases between. From germline, CDR1 is MNHEY and CDR2 SMNVEV (reference sequence). The chain's CDR3 is CASSPTGELFF. CDR3 bases: TGTGCCAGCAGCCCGACCGGGGAGCTGTTTTTT.

This sequence joins TRBV27 and TRBJ2-7; 9 bases align to TRBD2. V dropped 9 bases and J dropped 0; count of bases not matched to a gene: 3. Germline assignment: CDR1 MNHEY and CDR2 SMNVEV (reference sequence). The CDR3 loop spans 13 amino acids. Written as DNA, the CDR3 is TGTGCCAGGGGACTAGCTTACTCCTACGAGCAGTACTTC. Translation gives CARGLAYSYEQYF.

The J gene is TRBJ2-5, the V gene TRBV6-8, with D unclear. Between the trimmed V and J ends, which lost 8 bases and 4 bases, there was a span of 26 bases. This CDR3 has 17 amino acids. Germline values: CDR1 MNHGY, CDR2 SAAAGT. The CDR3: CASDSGPPISVGETQYF. The CDR3 nucleotides are TGTGCCAGCGACTCCGGGCCGCCAATTTCTGTCGGAGAGACCCAGTACTTC.

The chain links TRBV7-2 to TRBJ2-3, with TRBD1 as a possible D gene (6 bases). CDR1 is SGHTA and CDR2 is FQGNSA in the germline V gene. This CDR3 comprises 16 residues. V was trimmed by 4 bases and J by 3 bases, leaving 17 bases between them. CDR3 sequence reads: CASSYPTGRRTDTQYF. As DNA, the CDR3 is TGTGCCAGCAGCTACCCAACAGGGCGTCGGACAGATACGCAGTATTTT.

J is TRBJ1-5 and V is TRBV7-8, with D tentatively TRBD1 (5 bases). Between the trimmed V and J ends, which lost 1 base and 2 bases, there was a span of 12 bases. This CDR3 is 16 amino acids long. CDR1 is SGHVS and CDR2 is FQNEAQ in the germline V gene. As DNA, the CDR3 is TGTGCCAGCAGCTTAGAGGCAGGGAGTCGCAATCAGCCCCAGCATTTT. It is translated as CASSLEAGSRNQPQHF. Combining the CDR3 with reference TRBV7-8 and TRBJ1-5 gives the whole variable domain GAGVSQSPRYKVAKRGQDVALRCDPISGHVSLFWYQQALGQGPEFLTYFQNEAQLDKSGLPSDRFFAERPEGSVSTLKIQRTQQEDSAVYLCASSLEAGSRNQPQHFGDGTRLSIL.

Worth noting for this clone: Other DNA sequences in the sample encode the same CDR3. CDR3 in amino acids: CASSLGPYNQPQHF. In DNA, the CDR3 is TGTGCCAGCAGCTTAGGGCCATACAATCAGCCCCAGCATTTT. The chain uses TRBV7-9 and TRBJ1-5; D unclear. The CDR3 covers 14 residues. Trimming left V 1 base short and J 3 bases short, with 7 bases between. Germline loops: CDR1 SEHNR, CDR2 FQNEAQ (reference sequence). Filled out from reference TRBV7-9 and TRBJ1-5, the complete variable domain reads DTGVSQNPRHKITKRGQNVTFRCDPISEHNRLYWYRQTLGQGPEFLTYFQNEAQLEKSRLLSDRFSAERPKGSFSTLEIQRTEQGDSAMYLCASSLGPYNQPQHFGDGTRLSIL.